This passage covers 17 T cell receptor beta chains from one sample sequenced in a study of blood T cell repertoires in COVID-19. Measured with immunoSEQ multiplex PCR; TCRdb has only the in-frame clones, and not every one. Of fewer than 250,000 clones in the sample, approximately 81% were seen once. The sequencing sample was made of peripheral blood. The receptors were gathered from a man aged 25-45 years with active or convalescent COVID-19.

CDR3 region: CASSLGTGGNYGYTF. The CDR3 region has the DNA TGTGCCAGCAGCTTAGGGACAGGGGGCAACTATGGCTACACCTTC. J is TRBJ1-2 and V is TRBV7-2, with TRBD1 identical over 11 bases. This CDR3 spans 15 amino acids. With V trimmed by 1 base and J by 2 bases, 0 bases remained unmatched. Germline CDR1 reads SGHTA; CDR2 reads FQGNSA.

This chain uses TRBV6-5 with TRBJ1-5, with D unclear. Germline lookup yields CDR1 MNHEY and CDR2 SVGAGI. The V and J ends lost 2 bases and 9 bases respectively, with 8 bases between them. CDR3 length: 12 residues. CDR3: CASSYPGGPQHF. The DNA for the CDR3 is TGTGCCAGCAGTTACCCCGGCGGGCCCCAGCATTTT.

Here the CDR3 DNA reads TGTGCCAGCTCACCGGCAGCCTACGAGCAGTACTTC. Its protein product is CASSPAAYEQYF. The chain has TRBV18 and TRBJ2-7; D gene ambiguous. Germline CDR1 KGHSH, CDR2 LQKENI. V lost 3 bases, J lost 2 bases, and 5 bases lay in between. The CDR3 has 12 residues. The full variable domain, rest sourced from reference TRBV18 and TRBJ2-7, is NAGVMQNPRHLVRRRGQEARLRCSPMKGHSHVYWYRQLPEEGLKFMVYLQKENIIDESGMPKERFSAEFPKEGPSILRIQQVVRGDSAAYFCASSPAAYEQYFGPGTRLTVT.

The chain combines TRBV7-2 with TRBJ1-5, with D tentatively TRBD1 (5 bases). V dropped 4 bases and J dropped 6 bases, with 13 bases sitting between them. CDR3 size: 14 residues. Germline V gene sequence: CDR1 SGHTA, CDR2 FQGNSA. This chain's CDR3 is CASSWSAQGQPQHF. CDR3 bases: TGTGCCAGCAGCTGGTCGGCCCAGGGTCAGCCCCAGCATTTT.

This chain links TRBV5-1 with TRBJ1-3; TRBD1 matches 7 bases. The CDR3 is 16 amino acids. Germline CDR1 and CDR2: SGHRS and YFSETQ. V was pared by 3 bases and J by 4 bases, with 10 bases of the junction left unmatched. CDR3 bases: TGCGCCAGCAGCTCGGAGGGACAGCTTCTCGGAAACACCATATATTTT. This encodes CASSSEGQLLGNTIYF. The variable domain in full, completed from reference TRBV5-1 and TRBJ1-3, reads KAGVTQTPRYLIKTRGQQVTLSCSPISGHRSVSWYQQTPGQGLQFLFEYFSETQRNKGNFPGRFSGRQFSNSRSEMNVSTLELGDSALYLCASSSEGQLLGNTIYFGEGSWLTVV.

The genes are TRBV5-1 and TRBJ2-5, with D unclear. This CDR3 region has 13 residues. Germline V gives CDR1 SGHRS, CDR2 YFSETQ. Between the trimmed V and J ends, which lost 4 bases and 0 bases, there was a span of 7 bases. The CDR3: CASSLRDQETQYF. In DNA, the CDR3 is TGCGCCAGCAGCCTCCGGGACCAAGAGACCCAGTACTTC. Full variable domain (remainder filled in from reference TRBV5-1 and TRBJ2-5): KAGVTQTPRYLIKTRGQQVTLSCSPISGHRSVSWYQQTPGQGLQFLFEYFSETQRNKGNFPGRFSGRQFSNSRSEMNVSTLELGDSALYLCASSLRDQETQYFGPGTRLLVL.

The chain has TRBV11-2 and TRBJ1-6; perhaps TRBD1 as D (6 bases). The CDR3 is made up of 14 amino acids. Germline CDR1 reads SGHAT; CDR2 reads FQNNGV. Trimming removed 1 base from V and 9 bases from J, with 10 bases in between. CDR3 sequence (DNA): TGTGCCAGCAGCTTAGCAGGGGTCGGTTCACCCCTCCACTTT. Encoded protein: CASSLAGVGSPLHF. Full variable domain (remainder filled in from reference TRBV11-2 and TRBJ1-6): EAGVAQSPRYKIIEKRQSVAFWCNPISGHATLYWYQQILGQGPKLLIQFQNNGVVDDSQLPKDRFSAERLKGVDSTLKIQPAKLEDSAVYLCASSLAGVGSPLHFGNGTRLTVT.

This clone was seen once. This chain connects TRBV27 to TRBJ2-1; 7 bases line up with TRBD2. Germline assignment: CDR1 MNHEY and CDR2 SMNVEV (reference sequence). The CDR3 loop spans 13 amino acids. The V and J ends lost 7 bases and 0 bases, in that order; junction bases with no gene match: 0. The CDR3: CASTSGSYNEQFF. CDR3 coding DNA: TGTGCCAGCACTAGCGGCTCCTACAATGAGCAGTTCTTC.

This chain joins TRBV4-3 and TRBJ2-3; weak D call: TRBD2 (6 bases). Germline lookup yields CDR1 LGHNA and CDR2 YSLEER. The CDR3 totals 17 residues. Trimming shortened V by 0 bases and J by 2 bases, and 15 bases separated the two germline ends. CDR3 DNA sequence: TGCGCCAGCAGCCAAGATCGGGCGGGGTCCCTCACAGATACGCAGTATTTT. Translated, it gives CASSQDRAGSLTDTQYF.

The J gene is TRBJ2-3, the V gene TRBV4-1, with D tentatively TRBD1 (5 bases). CDR1 is MGHRA and CDR2 is YSYEKL in the germline V gene. With 4 bases removed from V and 0 bases from J, the gap between germline ends came to 17 bases. The CDR3 runs 17 residues. The CDR3 DNA reads TGCGCCAGCAGCCCCCTCTTGACAGCTCCTAGCACAGATACGCAGTATTTT. This sequence encodes CASSPLLTAPSTDTQYF.

V and J are TRBV9 and TRBJ1-1; tentatively, D is TRBD1 (5 bases). The CDR3 contains 17 residues. Germline CDR1 and CDR2: SGDLS and YYNGEE. With 0 bases removed from V and 3 bases from J, the gap between germline ends came to 18 bases. The CDR3 bases are TGTGCCAGCAGCGTAGTAGGGGCTCTTTTGGTTGACACTGAAGCTTTCTTT. It translates to CASSVVGALLVDTEAFF.

The chain is built from TRBV9 and TRBJ2-5, with D perhaps matching TRBD2 (5 bases). Trimming shortened V by 0 bases and J by 7 bases, and 16 bases separated the two germline ends. Germline loops: CDR1 SGDLS, CDR2 YYNGEE. The CDR3 is made up of 15 amino acids. CDR3 region: CASSVDLGPEGTQYF. The CDR3, as DNA: TGTGCCAGCAGCGTAGATTTAGGCCCCGAGGGGACCCAGTACTTC.

The chain combines TRBV20-1 with TRBJ2-7, with 10 bases aligning to TRBD2. The CDR3 contains 16 residues. In germline, CDR1 is DFQATT, CDR2 SNEGSKA (reference sequence). Trimming cost V 3 bases and J 0 bases; bases outside gene matches: 8. The CDR3 sequence: CSASDWTSGSSYEQYF. The CDR3 coding sequence is TGCAGTGCTAGTGACTGGACTAGCGGATCCTCCTACGAGCAGTACTTC.

The rearrangement uses TRBV28 and TRBJ2-6; weak D call: TRBD2 (5 bases). Germline V gives CDR1 MDHEN, CDR2 SYDVKM. This CDR3 spans 15 amino acids. V lost 5 bases, J lost 2 bases, and 10 bases lay in between. The CDR3 spells CASSLPGTGANVLTF. CDR3 in DNA: TGTGCCAGCAGTCTGCCGGGGACTGGGGCCAACGTCCTGACTTTC.

J is TRBJ1-5 and V is TRBV6-6, with 9 bases that match TRBD1. CDR1 and CDR2 from the germline V gene are MNHNY and SVGAGI (reference sequence). The ends lost 6 bases at V and 3 bases at J; junction bases unmatched: 6. The CDR3 is made up of 15 amino acids. In DNA form, the CDR3 reads TGTGCCAGCAGGTCGACAGGGGGAAACAATCAGCCCCAGCATTTT. Protein product: CASRSTGGNNQPQHF.

This clone appeared a single time. The chain links TRBV7-9 to TRBJ2-7, with D perhaps TRBD1 (6 bases). Germline lookup yields CDR1 SEHNR and CDR2 FQNEAQ (reference sequence). CDR3 length: 13 residues. V gave up 5 bases and J gave up 5 bases, with 13 bases separating them. The CDR3 DNA reads as TGTGCCAGCAGCCTAGGGACACCCAACGAGCAGTACTTC. It yields the protein CASSLGTPNEQYF.

Here the CDR3 DNA reads TGTGCCAGCAACGACAGGGAGTTCAGCTACACCTTC. Its protein is CASNDREFSYTF. V is TRBV6-6 and J is TRBJ1-2, with 7 bases identical to TRBD1. The CDR3 totals 12 residues. Germline values: CDR1 MNHNY, CDR2 SVGAGI (reference sequence). V gave up 7 bases and J gave up 9 bases; unmatched junction bases: 8.